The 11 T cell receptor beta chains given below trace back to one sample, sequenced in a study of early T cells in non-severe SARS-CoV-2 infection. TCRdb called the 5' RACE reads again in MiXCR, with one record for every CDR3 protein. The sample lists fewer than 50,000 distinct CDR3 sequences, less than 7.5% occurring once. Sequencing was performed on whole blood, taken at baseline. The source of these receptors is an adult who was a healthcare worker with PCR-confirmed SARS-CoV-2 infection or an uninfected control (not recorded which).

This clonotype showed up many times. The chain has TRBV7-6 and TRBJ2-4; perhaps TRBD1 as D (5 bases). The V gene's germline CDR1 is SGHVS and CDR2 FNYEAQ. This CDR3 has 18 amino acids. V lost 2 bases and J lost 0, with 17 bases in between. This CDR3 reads CASSLSPPQGLAKNIQYF. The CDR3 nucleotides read TGTGCCAGCAGCTTATCCCCACCTCAGGGTCTAGCCAAAAACATTCAGTACTTC.

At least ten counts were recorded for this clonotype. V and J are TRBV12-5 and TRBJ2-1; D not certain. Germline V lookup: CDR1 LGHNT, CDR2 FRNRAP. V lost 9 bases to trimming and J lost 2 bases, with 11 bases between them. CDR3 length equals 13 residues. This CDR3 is CASRLDPYNEQFF. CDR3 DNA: TGTGCTAGCCGATTGGACCCCTACAATGAGCAGTTCTTC.

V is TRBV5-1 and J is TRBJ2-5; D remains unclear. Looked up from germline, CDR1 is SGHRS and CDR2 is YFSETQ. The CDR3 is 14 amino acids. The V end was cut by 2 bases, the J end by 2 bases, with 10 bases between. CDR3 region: CASSLGRAQETQYF. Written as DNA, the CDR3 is TGCGCCAGCAGCTTAGGACGGGCGCAAGAGACCCAGTACTTC.

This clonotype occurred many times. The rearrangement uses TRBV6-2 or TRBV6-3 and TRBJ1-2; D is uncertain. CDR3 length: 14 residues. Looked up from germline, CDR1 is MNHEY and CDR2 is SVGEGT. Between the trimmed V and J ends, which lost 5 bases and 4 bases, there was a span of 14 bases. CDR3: CASSGRPSGYGYTF. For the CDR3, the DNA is TGTGCCAGCAGTGGACGACCCAGTGGCTATGGCTACACCTTC.

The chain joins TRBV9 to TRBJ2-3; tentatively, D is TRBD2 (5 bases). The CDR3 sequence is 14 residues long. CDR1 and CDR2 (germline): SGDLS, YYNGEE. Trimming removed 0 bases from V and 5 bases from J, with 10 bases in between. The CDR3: CASSVGGFRDTQYF. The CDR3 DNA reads TGTGCCAGCAGCGTAGGCGGGTTCAGAGATACGCAGTATTTT.

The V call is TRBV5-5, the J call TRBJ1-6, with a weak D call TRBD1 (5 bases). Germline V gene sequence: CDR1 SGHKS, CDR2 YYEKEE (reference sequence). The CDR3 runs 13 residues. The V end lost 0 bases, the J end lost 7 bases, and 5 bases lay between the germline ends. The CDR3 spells CASSLDRNSPLHF. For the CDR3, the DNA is TGTGCCAGCAGCTTGGACAGGAATTCACCCCTCCACTTT.

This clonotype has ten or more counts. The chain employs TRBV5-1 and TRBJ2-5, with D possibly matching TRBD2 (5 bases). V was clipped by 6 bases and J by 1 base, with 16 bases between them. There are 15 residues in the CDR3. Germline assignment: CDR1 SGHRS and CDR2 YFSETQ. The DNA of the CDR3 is TGCGCCAGCACTATGACTACCGCAACCCAAGAGACCCAGTACTTC. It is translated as CASTMTTATQETQYF.

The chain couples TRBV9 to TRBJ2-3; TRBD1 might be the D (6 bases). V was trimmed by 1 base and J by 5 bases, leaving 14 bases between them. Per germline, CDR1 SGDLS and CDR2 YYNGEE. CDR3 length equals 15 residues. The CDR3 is CASSVQGTGIDTQYF. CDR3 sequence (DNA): TGTGCCAGCAGCGTACAGGGGACGGGCATAGATACGCAGTATTTT.

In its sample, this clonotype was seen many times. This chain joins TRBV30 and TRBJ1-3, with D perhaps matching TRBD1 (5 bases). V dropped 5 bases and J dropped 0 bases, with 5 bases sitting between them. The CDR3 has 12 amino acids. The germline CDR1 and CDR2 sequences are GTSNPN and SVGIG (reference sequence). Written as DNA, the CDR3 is TGTGCCTGGGGGACCTCTGGAAACACCATATATTTT. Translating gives CAWGTSGNTIYF.

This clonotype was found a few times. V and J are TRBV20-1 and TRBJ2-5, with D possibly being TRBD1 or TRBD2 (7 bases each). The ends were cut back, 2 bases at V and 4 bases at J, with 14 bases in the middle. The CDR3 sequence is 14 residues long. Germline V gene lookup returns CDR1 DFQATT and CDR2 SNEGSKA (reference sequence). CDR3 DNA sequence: TGCAGTGCTAGATCTCCAGGGGGGGTAGAGACCCAGTACTTC. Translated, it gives CSARSPGGVETQYF.

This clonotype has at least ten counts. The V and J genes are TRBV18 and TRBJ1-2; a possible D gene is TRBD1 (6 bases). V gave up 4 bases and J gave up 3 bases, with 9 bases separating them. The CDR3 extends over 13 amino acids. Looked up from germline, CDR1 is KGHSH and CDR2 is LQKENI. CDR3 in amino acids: CASSRRGDYGYTF. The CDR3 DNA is TGTGCCAGCTCACGGAGGGGGGACTATGGCTACACCTTC.